This T cell receptor beta chain was sequenced for a study of blood T cell repertoires in COVID-19. Overall study context: Acute and convalescent COVID-19 samples came from the United States, Italy and Spain. T cells, B-cell-depleted T cells, or PBMCs provided the cDNA or gDNA that served as material.

Source study methods: Amplifying reference gene primers gave estimates of nucleated cell counts. Measured with immunoSEQ multiplex PCR; TCRdb has only the in-frame clones, and not every one. The V and J calls and the clone size are those of that table, but D and trimming were determined from the DNA. The profile shows 370,000 or so clones, 70% to 90% of them singletons. Germline V gives CDR1 SGHDT, CDR2 YYEEEE. Trimming stripped 2 bases from V and 0 bases from J, with 12 bases between. The CDR3 extends over 16 amino acids. Assignment of participants to cohorts was predicated upon participant-reported clinical history.

The sequenced sample consisted of PBMCs or T cells enriched from blood (not recorded which). The receptor's source is a man aged 30-40 years who had recovered from COVID-19. This rearrangement joins TRBV5-6 to TRBJ2-4; the D is unclear. The CDR3 nucleotides are TGTGCCAGCAGCTTCGGCAGGTCTTTAGCCAAAAACATTCAGTACTTC. Its protein product is CASSFGRSLAKNIQYF.